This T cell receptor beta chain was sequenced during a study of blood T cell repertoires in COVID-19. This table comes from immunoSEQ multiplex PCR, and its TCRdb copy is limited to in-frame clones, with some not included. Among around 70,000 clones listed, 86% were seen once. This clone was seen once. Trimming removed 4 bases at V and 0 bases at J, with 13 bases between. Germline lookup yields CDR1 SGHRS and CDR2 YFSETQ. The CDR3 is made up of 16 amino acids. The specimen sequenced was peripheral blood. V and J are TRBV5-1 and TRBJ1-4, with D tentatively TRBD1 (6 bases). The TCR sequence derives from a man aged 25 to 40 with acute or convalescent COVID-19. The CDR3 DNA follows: TGCGCCAGCAGCCCTGCAGGGGTTGCAACTAATGAAAAACTGTTTTTT. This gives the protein CASSPAGVATNEKLFF.